The 9 T cell receptor beta chains reported below all come from one sample, sequenced in a study of shared clonotypes between healthy human individuals. The data were produced by immunoSEQ multiplex PCR, yet TCRdb's version contains in-frame clones alone and is incomplete. The sample has around 700,000 clones, around 73% seen once. Sequences were obtained from memory CD4+ T cells sorted from blood. Stated subset: CD45RA-negative fraction. These receptors all stem from a woman aged 30 to 39 in good health.

This chain links TRBV28 with TRBJ1-1; D is uncertain. Trimming cost V 6 bases and J 5 bases, with 10 bases left between them. CDR1 MDHEN and CDR2 SYDVKM come from the germline V gene. The CDR3 length is 12 residues. For the CDR3, the DNA is TGTGCCAGCAGCGCCATAAGGACTGAAGCTTTCTTT. Protein product: CASSAIRTEAFF.

This clone was seen just once. The rearrangement links TRBV7-8 to TRBJ2-5, with 8 bases that match TRBD2. Germline CDR1 reads SGHVS; CDR2 reads FQNEAQ. CDR3 size: 15 residues. Trimming took 5 bases from V and 4 from J; bases not matched to a gene: 9. In nucleotides, the CDR3 is TGTGCCAGCAGCCAGCGGTGGCTAGCGGGAGAGACCCAGTACTTC. This sequence encodes CASSQRWLAGETQYF. Full variable domain (missing parts from reference TRBV7-8 and TRBJ2-5): GAGVSQSPRYKVAKRGQDVALRCDPISGHVSLFWYQQALGQGPEFLTYFQNEAQLDKSGLPSDRFFAERPEGSVSTLKIQRTQQEDSAVYLCASSQRWLAGETQYFGPGTRLLVL.

The chain couples TRBV5-4 to TRBJ1-5, with unresolved D. There are 16 residues in the CDR3. With 0 bases removed from V and 7 bases from J, the gap between germline ends came to 17 bases. Germline V gene data show CDR1 as SGHNT and CDR2 as YYREEE (reference sequence). Written as DNA, the CDR3 is TGTGCCAGCAGCTTGGAAGCTCGGCGCGTGGGACAGCCCCAGCATTTT. Protein: CASSLEARRVGQPQHF.

The chain links TRBV7-3 to TRBJ2-2, with 15 bases aligning to TRBD2. The ends lost 5 bases at V and 5 bases at J; junction bases unmatched: 6. This CDR3 has 17 amino acids. The V gene's germline CDR1 is SGHTA and CDR2 FQGTGA. This CDR3 is CASSRLGTSGRTGELFF. Written as DNA, the CDR3 is TGTGCCAGCAGCCGACTCGGGACTAGCGGGAGGACCGGGGAGCTGTTTTTT.

This clone has more than one count but fewer than ten. The genes are TRBV20-1 and TRBJ1-1, with no clear D. Looked up from germline, CDR1 is DFQATT and CDR2 is SNEGSKA (reference sequence). The CDR3 extends over 11 amino acids. The ends were cut back, 4 bases at V and 6 bases at J, with 9 bases in the middle. The chain's CDR3 is CSATRRPEAFF. CDR3 in DNA: TGCAGTGCTACTCGACGGCCTGAAGCTTTCTTT.

This sequence joins TRBV2 and TRBJ2-1; D not certain. With 3 bases removed from V and 9 bases from J, the gap between germline ends came to 12 bases. CDR3 length equals 13 residues. The V gene's germline CDR1 is SNHLY and CDR2 FYNNEI. The CDR3 sequence is CASSERSTLEQFF. The CDR3 DNA sequence: TGTGCCAGCAGTGAGAGGTCGACTCTTGAGCAGTTCTTC.

The chain employs TRBV28 and TRBJ1-5; possible D gene TRBD1, 5 bases. V was pared by 5 bases and J by 5 bases, with 10 bases between. Per germline, CDR1 MDHEN and CDR2 SYDVKM. The CDR3 loop spans 13 amino acids. The CDR3 loop is CASSPGGDQPQHF. CDR3 coding DNA: TGTGCCAGCAGTCCCGGGGGGGATCAGCCCCAGCATTTT. Variable domain in full (rest from reference TRBV28 and TRBJ1-5): DVKVTQSSRYLVKRTGEKVFLECVQDMDHENMFWYRQDPGLGLRLIYFSYDVKMKEKGDIPEGYSVSREKKERFSLILESASTNQTSMYLCASSPGGDQPQHFGDGTRLSIL.

This clone was found a few times. The J gene is TRBJ2-3, the V gene TRBV7-9, with TRBD1 matching 8 bases. The V gene's germline CDR1 is SEHNR and CDR2 FQNEAQ (reference sequence). Trimming cost V 7 bases and J 2 bases; bases outside gene matches: 2. The CDR3 consists of 13 residues. CDR3 sequence: CASTDRATDTQYF. CDR3 bases: TGTGCCAGCACGGACAGGGCCACAGATACGCAGTATTTT.

A single count supports this clone. The chain recombines TRBV19 with TRBJ2-1; the match to TRBD2 covers 10 bases. The CDR3 totals 17 residues. The junction had 16 bases not matched to a gene; V was cut back by 6 bases and J by 8 bases. Germline lookup yields CDR1 LNHDA and CDR2 SQIVND (reference sequence). CDR3 region: CASRMDPQAGGPDEQFF. CDR3 sequence (DNA): TGTGCCAGTAGGATGGACCCTCAAGCGGGAGGGCCCGATGAGCAGTTCTTC.